Shown below are 6 T cell receptor beta chains from a single sample sequenced in a study of spatial heterogeneity in lung cancer. TCRdb re-analysed the 5' RACE reads in MiXCR, keeping a single row per CDR3 protein. The sample carries approximately 50,000 distinct CDR3 sequences, less than 9.5% recorded once. As to time point: blood at routine non-recurrence follow-up after resection. Whole RNA, which was extracted from tumor, nontumor lung tissue or frozen PBMC, was sequenced without any cell sorting. The source was PBMCs, collected at follow-up. The receptors shown here come from a female donor with early-stage non-small cell lung cancer.

This clonotype was seen many times. The CDR3, as DNA: TGTGCCAGCAGCCCTTCGGGGACACCCCGGCTTGAGCCCCTCCACTTT. This gives the protein CASSPSGTPRLEPLHF. J is TRBJ1-6 and V is TRBV9; a possible D gene is TRBD1 (6 bases). V lost 4 bases to trimming and J lost 13 bases, with 24 bases between them. Germline V CDR1 and CDR2: SGDLS, YYNGEE. The CDR3 runs 16 residues. Using reference TRBV9 and TRBJ1-6 for the parts outside the CDR3, the full variable domain is DSGVTQTPKHLITATGQRVTLRCSPRSGDLSVYWYQQSLDQGLQFLIQYYNGEERAKGNILERFSAQQFPDLHSELNLSSLELGDSALYFCASSPSGTPRLEPLHFGNGTRLTVT.

This clonotype was observed many times. V is TRBV7-2 and J is TRBJ2-1; possibly TRBD1 for D (6 bases). Germline loops: CDR1 SGHTA, CDR2 FQGNSA. The CDR3 spans 13 residues. Between the trimmed V and J ends, which lost 3 bases and 7 bases, there was a span of 10 bases. The CDR3: CASSFQGRNEQFF. CDR3 nucleotide sequence: TGTGCCAGCAGCTTTCAGGGGCGGAATGAGCAGTTCTTC.

This clonotype was picked up a small number of times. V is TRBV24-1 and J is TRBJ2-1, with D perhaps matching TRBD2 (6 bases). The V end lost 9 bases, the J end lost 3 bases, and 17 bases lay between the germline ends. CDR3 length equals 15 residues. CDR1 KGHDR and CDR2 SFDVKD come from the germline V gene. CDR3 residues: CATGDSGRIYNEQFF. The CDR3 bases are TGTGCCACCGGGGATAGCGGAAGAATCTACAATGAGCAGTTCTTC.

This clonotype was recorded at least ten times. As DNA, the CDR3 is TGTGCCAGCAGCCAAGTACGATCCAACCCAGAGACCCAGTACTTC. Its translation: CASSQVRSNPETQYF. The rearrangement joins TRBV3-1 to TRBJ2-5; D ambiguous. The CDR3 consists of 15 residues. From germline, CDR1 is LGHDT and CDR2 YNNKEL (reference sequence). V lost 1 base and J lost 4, with 13 bases in between.

This clonotype has at least ten counts. This chain links TRBV5-1 with TRBJ1-2; the D is unclear. This CDR3 has 11 amino acids. The V and J ends lost 2 bases and 9 bases respectively, with 8 bases between them. Germline-derived CDR1 and CDR2 are SGHRS and YFSETQ. The CDR3 sequence: CASSFHESYTF. CDR3 sequence (DNA): TGCGCCAGCAGCTTCCACGAGAGCTACACCTTC.

The sample holds many counts of this clonotype. This chain links TRBV9 with TRBJ1-2; no reliable D call. Per the germline V gene, CDR1 is SGDLS and CDR2 is YYNGEE. The CDR3 loop spans 15 amino acids. V was trimmed by 4 bases and J by 8 bases, leaving 21 bases between them. The CDR3 region has the DNA TGTGCCAGCAGCTCCGGTTCCGTGGCCCGTGGCGGCTACACCTTC. It specifies CASSSGSVARGGYTF.